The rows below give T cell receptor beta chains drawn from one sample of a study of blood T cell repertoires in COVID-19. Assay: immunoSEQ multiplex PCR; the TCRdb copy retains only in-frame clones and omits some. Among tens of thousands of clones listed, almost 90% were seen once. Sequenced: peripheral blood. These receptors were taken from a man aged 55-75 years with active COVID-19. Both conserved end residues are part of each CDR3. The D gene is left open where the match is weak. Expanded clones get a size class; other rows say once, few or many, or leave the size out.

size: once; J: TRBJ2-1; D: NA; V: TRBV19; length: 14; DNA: TGTGCCACTGCAGCGGCAGGGGTTTACAATGAGCAGTTCTTC; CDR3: CATAAAGVYNEQFF
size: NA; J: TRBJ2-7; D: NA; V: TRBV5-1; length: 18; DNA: TGCGCCAGCAGCTCCCCAACCTTTCCGGGACTGAAGGTCTACGAGCAGTACTTC; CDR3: CASSSPTFPGLKVYEQYF
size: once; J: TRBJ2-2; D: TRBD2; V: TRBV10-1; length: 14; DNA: TGCGCCAGCAAAGCGGGAGGGCCCACCGGGGAGCTGTTTTTT; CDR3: CASKAGGPTGELFF
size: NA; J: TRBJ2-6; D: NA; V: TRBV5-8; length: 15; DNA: TGTGCCAGCAGCTTCTATGTCTCTGGGGCCAACGTCCTGACTTTC; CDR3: CASSFYVSGANVLTF
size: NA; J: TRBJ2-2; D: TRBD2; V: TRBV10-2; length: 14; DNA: TGCGCCAGCAGTGGAGGGGAGGGCACCGGGGAGCTGTTTTTT; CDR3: CASSGGEGTGELFF
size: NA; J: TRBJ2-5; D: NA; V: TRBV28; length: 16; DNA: TGTGCCAGCAGTAGAGACGCCGGGTTGTACCAAGAGACCCAGTACTTC; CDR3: CASSRDAGLYQETQYF
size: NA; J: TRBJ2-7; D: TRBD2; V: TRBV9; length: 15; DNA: TGTGCCAGCAGCGTAGGAGGGACTAGTTCCCACGAGCAGTACTTC; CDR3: CASSVGGTSSHEQYF
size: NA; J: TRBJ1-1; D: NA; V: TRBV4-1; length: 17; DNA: TGCGCCAGCAGCCAAGATCGGGGATCATCCATGAACACTGAAGCTTTCTTT; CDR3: CASSQDRGSSMNTEAFF
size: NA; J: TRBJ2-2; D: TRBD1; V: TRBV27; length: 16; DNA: TGTGCCAGCAGTACCTGGGACAGACTGAACACCGGGGAGCTGTTTTTT; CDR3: CASSTWDRLNTGELFF
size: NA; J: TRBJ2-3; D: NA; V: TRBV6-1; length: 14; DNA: TGTGCCAGCAGTCTCAGGGCCTCCACAGATACGCAGTATTTT; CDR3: CASSLRASTDTQYF
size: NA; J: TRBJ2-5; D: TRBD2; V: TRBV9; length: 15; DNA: TGTGCCAGCAGCATGAGCGGGAGGGTCCAAGAGACCCAGTACTTC; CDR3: CASSMSGRVQETQYF
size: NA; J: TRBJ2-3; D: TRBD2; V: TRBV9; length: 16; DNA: TGTGCCAGCAGTCGGGGGGCGGGAGGCAGCACAGATACGCAGTATTTT; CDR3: CASSRGAGGSTDTQYF
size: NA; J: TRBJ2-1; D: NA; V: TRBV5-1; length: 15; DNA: TGCGCCAGCAGCTTGGGTGGGAGCTCCTACAATGAGCAGTTCTTC; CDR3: CASSLGGSSYNEQFF
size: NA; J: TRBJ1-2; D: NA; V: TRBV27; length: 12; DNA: TGTGCCACCCTACAGTCTAACTATGGCTACACCTTC; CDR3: CATLQSNYGYTF
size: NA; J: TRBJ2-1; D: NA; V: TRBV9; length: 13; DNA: TGTGCCAGCAGCGTAGGAGCGATGAATGAGCAGTTCTTC; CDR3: CASSVGAMNEQFF
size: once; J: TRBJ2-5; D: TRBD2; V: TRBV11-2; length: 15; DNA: TGTGCCAGCAGCTTAATGGGGGGGACCCAAGAGACCCAGTACTTC; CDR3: CASSLMGGTQETQYF
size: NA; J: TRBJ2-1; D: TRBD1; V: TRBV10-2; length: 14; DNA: TGCGCCTCCGGGGGGACAGGGCGGCACAATGAGCAGTTCTTC; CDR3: CASGGTGRHNEQFF
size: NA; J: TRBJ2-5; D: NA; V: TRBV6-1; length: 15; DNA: TGTGCCAGCAGTGAAGTGAGGCTAACCAAAGAGACCCAGTACTTC; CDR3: CASSEVRLTKETQYF
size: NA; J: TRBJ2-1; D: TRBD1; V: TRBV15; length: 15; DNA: TGTGCCACCAGCAGAGCGGGACAGCGGTACAATGAGCAGTTCTTC; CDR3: CATSRAGQRYNEQFF
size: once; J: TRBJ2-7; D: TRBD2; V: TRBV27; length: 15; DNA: TGTGCCAGCAGTACTAGCGGGATAGGGTCCTACGAGCAGTACTTC; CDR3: CASSTSGIGSYEQYF
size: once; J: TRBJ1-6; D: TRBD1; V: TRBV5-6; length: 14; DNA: TGTGCCAGCTACGACGGACAGGGTAATTCACCCCTCCACTTT; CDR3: CASYDGQGNSPLHF
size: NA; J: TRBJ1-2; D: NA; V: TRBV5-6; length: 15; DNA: TGTGCCAGCAGCAGAGAAGGGACTCCAAAGAGGGGCTACACCTTC; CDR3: CASSREGTPKRGYTF
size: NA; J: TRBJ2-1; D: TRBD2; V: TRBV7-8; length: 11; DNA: TGTGCCAGCCGCGGGGGGAATGAGCAGTTCTTC; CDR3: CASRGGNEQFF
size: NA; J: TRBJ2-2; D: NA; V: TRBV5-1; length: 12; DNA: TGCGCCAGCAGCTTTAGCACCGGGGAGCTGTTTTTT; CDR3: CASSFSTGELFF
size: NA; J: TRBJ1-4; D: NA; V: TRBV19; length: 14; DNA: TGTGCCAGTAGTCCGCAGGGAGGGCGGGAAAAACTGTTTTTT; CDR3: CASSPQGGREKLFF
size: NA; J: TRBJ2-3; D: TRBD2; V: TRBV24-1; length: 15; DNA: TGTGCCACCAGTCCGTCTAGCGGGAGCTTAGATACGCAGTATTTT; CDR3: CATSPSSGSLDTQYF
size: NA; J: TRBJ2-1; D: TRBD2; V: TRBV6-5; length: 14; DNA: TGTGCCAGCGTGCGGGGGGCAGTGTACAATGAGCAGTTCTTC; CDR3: CASVRGAVYNEQFF
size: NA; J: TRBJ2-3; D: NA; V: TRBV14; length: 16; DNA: TGTGCCAGCAGCCAAGCTCGCGCTTGGGGCGCAGATACGCAGTATTTT; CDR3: CASSQARAWGADTQYF
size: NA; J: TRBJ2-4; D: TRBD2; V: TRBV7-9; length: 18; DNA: TGTGCCAGCAGCTTAGACTATAGCGGGAGATTAGCCAAAAACATTCAGTACTTC; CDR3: CASSLDYSGRLAKNIQYF
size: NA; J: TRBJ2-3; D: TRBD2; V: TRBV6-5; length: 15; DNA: TGTGCCACCAGGAGACTAGCGGGGGCTGGAGATACGCAGTATTTT; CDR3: CATRRLAGAGDTQYF
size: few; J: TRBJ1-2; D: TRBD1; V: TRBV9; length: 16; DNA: TGTGCCAGCAGCCAACGATTCGGACAGGGGGCAAGTGGCTACACCTTC; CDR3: CASSQRFGQGASGYTF
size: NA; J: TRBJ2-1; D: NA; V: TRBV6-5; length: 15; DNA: TGTGCCAGCAAAAGGGGGGGCCAGGCGTACAATGAGCAGTTCTTC; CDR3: CASKRGGQAYNEQFF
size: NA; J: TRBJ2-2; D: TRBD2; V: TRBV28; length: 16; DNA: TGTGCCAGCAGTTCCGGGACTAGCGGGAGCACCGGGGAGCTGTTTTTT; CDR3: CASSSGTSGSTGELFF
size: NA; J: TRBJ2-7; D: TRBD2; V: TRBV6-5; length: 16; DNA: TGTGCCAGCAGTTACTGGGGTGGCGGGAGTTCTGCCGAGCAGTACTTC; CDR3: CASSYWGGGSSAEQYF
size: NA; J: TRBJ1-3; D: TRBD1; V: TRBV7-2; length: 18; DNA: TGTGCCAGCAGCTTAGAGGGGTGGGGCAGGACAGGGGGAAACACCATATATTTT; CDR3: CASSLEGWGRTGGNTIYF